The 15 T cell receptor beta chains presented below share a single source sample, sequenced in a study of cytomegalovirus exposure and HLA in healthy donors. The data were produced by immunoSEQ multiplex PCR, yet TCRdb's version contains in-frame clones alone and is incomplete. The repertoire has about 240,000 clones, about 87% of them found once; the top ten carry 2.6%. The sequenced sample was PBMCs. The receptors here all came from a man younger than 30 in good health and CMV-seronegative.

This chain uses TRBV7-2 with TRBJ2-7; a weak D match, TRBD2 (6 bases). The V and J ends lost 2 bases and 1 base respectively, with 12 bases between them. CDR1 is SGHTA, CDR2 FQGNSA, per germline. The CDR3 totals 15 residues. The CDR3 loop is CASSLLAGMSYEQYF. The CDR3 region has the DNA TGTGCCAGCAGCTTATTGGCGGGAATGTCCTACGAGCAGTACTTC.

The chain links TRBV30 to TRBJ2-5, with D possibly TRBD2 on 6 matching bases. CDR3 size: 11 residues. Germline V lookup: CDR1 GTSNPN, CDR2 SVGIG (reference sequence). V shed 5 bases and J shed 5 bases, with 9 bases lying between them. CDR3 protein: CAWGEVETQYF. The CDR3, as DNA: TGTGCCTGGGGGGAGGTCGAGACCCAGTACTTC.

This clone occurred once. The gene calls are TRBV7-2 and TRBJ2-7; D call uncertain. V dropped 5 bases and J dropped 2 bases, with 10 bases sitting between them. Per the germline V gene, CDR1 is SGHTA and CDR2 is FQGNSA. The CDR3 extends over 13 amino acids. The CDR3 protein is CASSTLPTYEQYF. The CDR3 DNA reads as TGTGCCAGCAGCACCTTACCTACCTACGAGCAGTACTTC.

This chain links TRBV6-1 with TRBJ2-2, with 8 bases aligning to TRBD1. The germline V gene has CDR1 MNHNS and CDR2 SASEGT. V gave up 6 bases and J gave up 3 bases; unmatched junction bases: 6. CDR3 size: 15 residues. CDR3 loop: CASSPGQVDTGELFF. As DNA, the CDR3 is TGTGCCAGCAGCCCGGGACAGGTGGACACCGGGGAGCTGTTTTTT.

The chain employs TRBV5-1 and TRBJ1-2; 9 bases agree with TRBD1. The ends lost 0 bases at V and 6 bases at J; junction bases unmatched: 3. The CDR3 runs to 14 residues. CDR1 and CDR2 (germline): SGHRS, YFSETQ. The chain's CDR3 is CASSLEGQGNGYTF. CDR3 in DNA: TGCGCCAGCAGCTTGGAGGGACAGGGTAATGGCTACACCTTC.

This chain connects TRBV27 to TRBJ2-7, with 8 bases fitting TRBD2. The CDR3 extends over 13 amino acids. Germline CDR1 reads MNHEY; CDR2 reads SMNVEV (reference sequence). The V segment lost 2 bases and the J segment 4 bases; nucleotides outside the gene matches: 1. The CDR3 region is CASSLRGGYEQYF. As DNA, the CDR3 is TGTGCCAGCAGTTTACGGGGGGGATACGAGCAGTACTTC.

This chain connects TRBV30 to TRBJ1-1, with D hard to call. The CDR3 loop spans 12 amino acids. Trimming stripped 1 base from V and 3 bases from J, with 6 bases between. From germline, CDR1 is GTSNPN and CDR2 SVGIG (reference sequence). CDR3: CAWSGAYTEAFF. CDR3 in DNA: TGTGCCTGGAGTGGGGCGTACACTGAAGCTTTCTTT.

This clone was observed a few times. V is TRBV7-2 and J is TRBJ1-1; TRBD1 might be the D (6 bases). The CDR3 extends over 13 amino acids. Germline V gene sequence: CDR1 SGHTA, CDR2 FQGNSA. V gave up 8 bases and J gave up 4 bases, with 14 bases separating them. Here the CDR3 reads CASGTGSPTEAFF. CDR3 bases: TGTGCCAGCGGAACAGGGTCCCCCACTGAAGCTTTCTTT.

This sequence joins TRBV4-3 and TRBJ1-3; 7 nucleotides match TRBD1. The CDR3 has 17 residues. V was clipped by 1 base and J by 2 bases; unmatched bases: 8. CDR1 and CDR2 (germline): LGHNA, YSLEER. Here the CDR3 reads CASSQVIQGTTGNTIYF. In nucleotides, the CDR3 is TGCGCCAGCAGCCAAGTTATACAGGGGACGACTGGAAACACCATATATTTT.

The chain links TRBV20-1 to TRBJ1-1; D might be TRBD1 (5 bases). This CDR3 is built from 11 residues. Trimming took off 6 bases at V and 5 bases at J, with 10 bases between the two ends. Germline V gene lookup returns CDR1 DFQATT and CDR2 SNEGSKA (reference sequence). The CDR3 reads CSAYAGTEAFF. The CDR3 bases are TGCAGTGCGTACGCAGGGACTGAAGCTTTCTTT.

This clone was observed once. The V call is TRBV5-8, the J call TRBJ2-7; D remains ambiguous. This CDR3 has 14 amino acids. Germline V CDR1 and CDR2: SGHTS, YDEGEE. V was clipped by 1 base and J by 2 bases, with 10 bases between them. The chain's CDR3 is CASSLMGRTYEQYF. The CDR3 region has the DNA TGTGCCAGCAGCTTGATGGGCAGGACCTACGAGCAGTACTTC.

The chain uses TRBV28 and TRBJ2-7; D is possibly TRBD1 (5 bases). The CDR3 sequence is 17 residues long. The germline V and J ends were trimmed by 9 bases and 3 bases, with 27 bases remaining between them. Germline V gene lookup returns CDR1 MDHEN and CDR2 SYDVKM. CDR3 bases: TGTGCCAGTAGTACCTACCCACAGGTTACGACCCTCTACGAGCAGTACTTC. Translating it yields CASSTYPQVTTLYEQYF. Full variable domain (outside the CDR3, taken from reference TRBV28 and TRBJ2-7): DVKVTQSSRYLVKRTGEKVFLECVQDMDHENMFWYRQDPGLGLRLIYFSYDVKMKEKGDIPEGYSVSREKKERFSLILESASTNQTSMYLCASSTYPQVTTLYEQYFGPGTRLTVT.

The rearrangement links TRBV9 to TRBJ1-1; D remains ambiguous. Per germline, CDR1 SGDLS and CDR2 YYNGEE. The CDR3 contains 14 residues. The V gene lost 3 bases and the J gene lost 11 bases, with 20 bases spanning the gap. In DNA form, the CDR3 reads TGTGCCAGCAGCGCCTCTCGCCACTCCCGGAGTGCTTTCTTT. Translated: CASSASRHSRSAFF.

The V and J genes are TRBV9 and TRBJ2-1; 11 nucleotides match TRBD2. The germline CDR1 and CDR2 sequences are SGDLS and YYNGEE. The CDR3 spans 14 residues. The V segment lost 2 bases and the J segment 9 bases; nucleotides outside the gene matches: 4. The chain's CDR3 is CASSVSGGDGEQFF. The CDR3 coding sequence is TGTGCCAGCAGCGTTAGCGGGGGGGATGGTGAGCAGTTCTTC.

This chain links TRBV5-1 with TRBJ1-6; no firm D call. From germline, CDR1 is SGHRS and CDR2 YFSETQ. Trimming stripped 0 bases from V and 10 bases from J, with 14 bases between. The CDR3 is 15 amino acids. As DNA, the CDR3 is TGCGCCAGCAGCTTGGGGGAGGAGGTAAGCTCACCCCTCCACTTT. Translation gives CASSLGEEVSSPLHF. Variable domain in full (rest from reference TRBV5-1 and TRBJ1-6): KAGVTQTPRYLIKTRGQQVTLSCSPISGHRSVSWYQQTPGQGLQFLFEYFSETQRNKGNFPGRFSGRQFSNSRSEMNVSTLELGDSALYLCASSLGEEVSSPLHFGNGTRLTVT.